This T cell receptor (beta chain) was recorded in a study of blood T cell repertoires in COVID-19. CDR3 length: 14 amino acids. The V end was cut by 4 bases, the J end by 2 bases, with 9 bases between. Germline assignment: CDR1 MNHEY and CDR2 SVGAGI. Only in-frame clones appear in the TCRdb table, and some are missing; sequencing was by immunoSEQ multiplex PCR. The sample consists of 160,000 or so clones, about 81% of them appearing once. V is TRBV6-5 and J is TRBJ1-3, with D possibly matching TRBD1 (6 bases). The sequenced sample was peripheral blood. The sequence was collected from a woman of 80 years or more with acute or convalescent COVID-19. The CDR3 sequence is CASSLGHAGNTIYF. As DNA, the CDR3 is TGTGCCAGCAGTTTGGGACACGCTGGAAACACCATATATTTT.